Listed here are 22 T cell receptor beta chains from one sample, sequenced in a study of identical twins. TCRdb re-called the 5' RACE reads with MiXCR, one entry per CDR3 protein. Among approximately 230,000 distinct CDR3 sequences listed, 11% to 15% were seen once. The sample taken for sequencing was memory (CD45RO+) T cells sorted from blood. These receptors were collected from a woman between 18 and 29 years old in good health.

This clonotype has at least ten counts. V is TRBV6-4 and J is TRBJ2-3, with 12 positions matching TRBD2. Trimming cost V 0 bases and J 5 bases; bases outside gene matches: 0. Germline CDR1 is MRHNA and CDR2 is SNTAGT. This CDR3 contains 15 residues. CDR3 coding DNA: TGTGCCAGCAGTGACTCGACTAGCGGGGGAGATACGCAGTATTTT. As protein: CASSDSTSGGDTQYF.

This clonotype was detected only a few times. The chain joins TRBV20-1 to TRBJ1-3; D is unresolved. Germline-derived CDR1 and CDR2 are DFQATT and SNEGSKA (reference sequence). The CDR3 covers 13 residues. V was trimmed by 3 bases and J by 3 bases, leaving 9 bases between them. CDR3 in amino acids: CSASYRDGNTIYF. Here the CDR3 DNA reads TGCAGTGCTAGTTATCGGGATGGAAACACCATATATTTT.

As DNA, the CDR3 is TGCAGTGCTTCCCAGACAGTCTACAATGAGCAGTTCTTC. Encoded protein: CSASQTVYNEQFF. The genes are TRBV20-1 and TRBJ2-1; maybe TRBD1 (5 bases). Germline lookup yields CDR1 DFQATT and CDR2 SNEGSKA (reference sequence). V lost 5 bases, J lost 3 bases, and 11 bases lay in between. The CDR3 has 13 amino acids.

Only a few counts were recorded for this clonotype. The genes are TRBV6-6 and TRBJ2-1; maybe TRBD2 (5 bases). Germline V CDR1 and CDR2: MNHNY, SVGAGI (reference sequence). The V and J ends lost 2 bases and 7 bases respectively, with 9 bases between them. The CDR3 is 13 amino acids. Written as DNA, the CDR3 is TGTGCCAGCAGTTACGAGGGCCAAAATGAGCAGTTCTTC. Protein: CASSYEGQNEQFF.

There are many counts of this clonotype. This sequence joins TRBV3-1 and TRBJ2-7; no clear D. The CDR3 is 12 residues long. Germline values: CDR1 LGHDT, CDR2 YNNKEL (reference sequence). V was cut by 4 bases and J by 3 bases, with 7 bases left in between. The CDR3 DNA follows: TGTGCCAGCAGCCTGAACCTCTACGAGCAGTACTTC. This sequence encodes CASSLNLYEQYF.

The rearrangement joins TRBV9 to TRBJ1-2, with D hard to call. V was cut by 0 bases and J by 7 bases, with 7 bases left in between. The germline gives CDR1 SGDLS, CDR2 YYNGEE. CDR3 length equals 12 residues. DNA for the CDR3: TGTGCCAGCAGCGTAGCTTACGGTGGCTACACCTTC. This encodes CASSVAYGGYTF.

This clonotype was recorded at least ten times. The J gene is TRBJ2-1, the V gene TRBV7-9, with a possible D match to TRBD2 (5 bases). This CDR3 region has 12 residues. Germline values: CDR1 SEHNR, CDR2 FQNEAQ (reference sequence). Trimming shortened V by 5 bases and J by 8 bases, and 10 bases separated the two germline ends. The CDR3 DNA follows: TGTGCCAGCAGCAACAACGGGGATGAGCAGTTCTTC. Amino acids: CASSNNGDEQFF.

The J gene is TRBJ2-3, the V gene TRBV12-3 or TRBV12-4, with D perhaps matching TRBD2 (6 bases). With 2 bases removed from V and 3 bases from J, the gap between germline ends came to 12 bases. The CDR3 is 15 amino acids. The CDR3 protein is CASSLQTSRTDTQYF. CDR3 nucleotide sequence: TGTGCCAGCAGTTTACAGACTAGTCGGACAGATACGCAGTATTTT.

This clonotype was detected a few times. The V and J genes are TRBV18 and TRBJ2-7, with TRBD2 matching over 7 bases. With 3 bases clipped from V and 3 bases from J, the junction kept 5 bases outside the gene matches. From germline, CDR1 is KGHSH and CDR2 LQKENI. The CDR3 totals 14 residues. The CDR3 protein is CASSPLGRGYEQYF. CDR3 DNA: TGTGCCAGCTCACCGCTGGGGAGGGGCTACGAGCAGTACTTC.

This chain connects TRBV20-1 to TRBJ2-7, with D hard to call. With 4 bases removed from V and 0 bases from J, the gap between germline ends came to 16 bases. The CDR3 sequence is 15 residues long. Germline V lookup: CDR1 DFQATT, CDR2 SNEGSKA (reference sequence). As DNA, the CDR3 is TGCAGTGCTAAATCCACAGCACCCCCCTCCTACGAGCAGTACTTC. It yields the protein CSAKSTAPPSYEQYF.

The genes are TRBV4-3 and TRBJ2-7, with 9 bases matching TRBD1. The V and J ends lost 0 bases and 3 bases, in that order; junction bases with no gene match: 6. The CDR3 has 16 amino acids. CDR1 and CDR2 from the germline V gene are LGHNA and YSLEER. CDR3: CASSQENRGRFYEQYF. The CDR3 DNA reads TGCGCCAGCAGCCAAGAAAACAGGGGGCGCTTCTACGAGCAGTACTTC.

There are many counts of this clonotype. The chain employs TRBV7-2 and TRBJ1-4; no definite D call. CDR1 and CDR2 (germline): SGHTA, FQGNSA. This CDR3 has 13 residues. The germline V and J ends were trimmed by 1 base and 8 bases, with 8 bases remaining between them. The CDR3 coding sequence is TGTGCCAGCAGCTTAGTCTTTGTCGAAAAACTGTTTTTT. The encoded protein is CASSLVFVEKLFF.

This clonotype was seen a handful of times. The chain employs TRBV28 and TRBJ1-5, with unresolved D. The CDR3 totals 15 residues. V was trimmed by 4 bases and J by 9 bases, leaving 19 bases between them. Germline CDR1 is MDHEN and CDR2 is SYDVKM. CDR3 protein: CASSSTQSVIRPQHF. The CDR3 coding sequence is TGTGCCAGCAGTTCAACCCAGTCCGTCATCAGGCCCCAGCATTTT.

This clonotype was detected ten times or more. This chain joins TRBV5-1 and TRBJ2-1, with 11 nucleotides matching TRBD2. V gave up 4 bases and J gave up 4 bases; unmatched junction bases: 7. Germline CDR1 is SGHRS and CDR2 is YFSETQ. CDR3 length: 16 residues. Here the CDR3 reads CASSPTGTSGYNEQFF. The CDR3 DNA is TGCGCCAGCAGCCCGACCGGGACTAGCGGTTACAATGAGCAGTTCTTC.

J is TRBJ2-7 and V is TRBV7-2; D perhaps matches TRBD2 (6 bases). The germline V gene encodes CDR1 SGHTA and CDR2 FQGNSA. Trimming shortened V by 5 bases and J by 4 bases, and 12 bases separated the two germline ends. The CDR3 runs 13 residues. The CDR3 reads CASSPTRGYEQYF. As DNA, the CDR3 is TGTGCCAGCAGCCCGACACGGGGGTACGAGCAGTACTTC.

In its sample, this clonotype was seen a few times. The V and J genes are TRBV15 and TRBJ1-2; no reliable D call. V lost 0 bases to trimming and J lost 3 bases, with 8 bases between them. The CDR3 extends over 14 amino acids. CDR1 is LNHNV, CDR2 YYDKDF, per germline (reference sequence). The CDR3 sequence: CATSRDRKDYGYTF. As DNA, the CDR3 is TGTGCCACCAGCAGAGACCGGAAGGACTATGGCTACACCTTC. Using reference TRBV15 and TRBJ1-2 for the parts outside the CDR3, the full variable domain is DAMVIQNPRYQVTQFGKPVTLSCSQTLNHNVMYWYQQKSSQAPKLLFHYYDKDFNNEADTPDNFQSRRPNTSFCFLDIRSPGLGDTAMYLCATSRDRKDYGYTFGSGTRLTVV.

The chain links TRBV18 to TRBJ2-6; D unclear. V dropped 3 bases and J dropped 0 bases, with 12 bases sitting between them. The CDR3 covers 17 residues. CDR1 is KGHSH, CDR2 LQKENI, per germline. CDR3 region: CASSPRESYSGANVLTF. The CDR3 coding sequence is TGTGCCAGCTCACCGCGAGAATCCTACTCTGGGGCCAACGTCCTGACTTTC.

Written as DNA, the CDR3 is TGTGCCACCATGACTGGGTACACAGATACGCAGTATTTT. Translated, it gives CATMTGYTDTQYF. This chain uses TRBV2 with TRBJ2-3; D gene unclear. The CDR3 extends over 13 amino acids. Looked up from germline, CDR1 is SNHLY and CDR2 is FYNNEI. The ends were cut back, 10 bases at V and 2 bases at J, with 13 bases in the middle. Looking up the rest from reference TRBV2 and TRBJ2-3 gives the full variable domain: EPEVTQTPSHQVTQMGQEVILRCVPISNHLYFYWYRQILGQKVEFLVSFYNNEISEKSEIFDDQFSVERPDGSNFTLKIRSTKLEDSAMYFCATMTGYTDTQYFGPGTRLTVL.

There are a few counts of this clonotype. The rearrangement uses TRBV5-1 and TRBJ2-7; perhaps TRBD1 as D (5 bases). The ends were cut back, 4 bases at V and 2 bases at J, with 13 bases in the middle. Germline lookup yields CDR1 SGHRS and CDR2 YFSETQ. The CDR3 has 14 residues. The CDR3 sequence is CASSPSPDTYEQYF. The DNA of the CDR3 is TGCGCCAGCAGCCCCTCCCCGGACACCTACGAGCAGTACTTC.

The chain is built from TRBV29-1 and TRBJ2-7; 10 bases are a match to TRBD1. The germline V gene encodes CDR1 SQVTM and CDR2 ANQGSEA. V was pared by 3 bases and J by 5 bases, with 10 bases of the junction left unmatched. The CDR3 has 15 amino acids. In nucleotides, the CDR3 is TGCAGCGTTGATCTCCCCTCGACAGGGGGCAACGAGCAGTACTTC. This sequence encodes CSVDLPSTGGNEQYF.

The gene calls are TRBV6-1 and TRBJ1-6; the D is unclear. Germline V gene lookup returns CDR1 MNHNS and CDR2 SASEGT. Trimming left V 8 bases short and J 4 bases short, with 9 bases between. The CDR3 runs to 13 residues. CDR3 sequence reads: CASAVAYNSPLHF. The DNA of the CDR3 is TGTGCCAGCGCCGTCGCTTATAATTCACCCCTCCACTTT.

V gene TRBV6-1 combines with J gene TRBJ1-1; TRBD1 might be the D (5 bases). Trimming pared 6 bases from V and 1 base from J, leaving 18 bases between. The CDR3 totals 16 residues. The germline CDR1 and CDR2 sequences are MNHNS and SASEGT. The CDR3 nucleotides read TGTGCCAGCAGGGTTCAGGGTTCGTGGCGGAACACTGAAGCTTTCTTT. This codes for CASRVQGSWRNTEAFF.